These 30 T cell receptor beta chains share one sample of origin, sequenced in a study of identical twins. Each CDR3 protein is one row after TCRdb ran MiXCR on the 5' RACE reads. The repertoire holds 1.5 million to 2 million distinct CDR3 sequences, with around 33% as singletons. Sample: cord blood. These receptors all come from a newborn girl in good health.

This clonotype was observed a handful of times. The J gene is TRBJ2-7, the V gene TRBV6-1; D might be TRBD1 (6 bases). Trimming left V 2 bases short and J 4 bases short, with 9 bases between. Looked up from germline, CDR1 is MNHNS and CDR2 is SASEGT. CDR3 length equals 13 residues. The CDR3 DNA reads TGTGCCAGCAGTGAATACAGGGTTTACGAGCAGTACTTC. The encoded protein is CASSEYRVYEQYF.

This clonotype was seen more than once but under ten times. The genes are TRBV28 and TRBJ2-5, with 7 bases that match TRBD2. The ends lost 5 bases at V and 5 bases at J; junction bases unmatched: 11. There are 15 residues in the CDR3. Germline CDR1 MDHEN, CDR2 SYDVKM. The CDR3 coding sequence is TGTGCCAGCAGTGCTAGCGGATCAAAGGGTGAGACCCAGTACTTC. This gives the protein CASSASGSKGETQYF.

The chain joins TRBV14 to TRBJ1-2; no definite D call. V was pared by 3 bases and J by 2 bases, with 7 bases between. This CDR3 contains 13 residues. Germline V lookup: CDR1 SGHDN, CDR2 FVKESK. The CDR3 nucleotides are TGTGCCAGCAGCCAGTATAGCAACTATGGCTACACCTTC. Its protein is CASSQYSNYGYTF.

The genes are TRBV6-1 and TRBJ2-1; 12 bases match TRBD2. Germline loops: CDR1 MNHNS, CDR2 SASEGT. V trimming: 2 bases; J trimming: 7 bases; junction bases outside the gene matches: 6. The CDR3 contains 16 residues. The DNA for the CDR3 is TGTGCCAGCAGTGAACGGCTAGCGGGAGGGTCTAATGAGCAGTTCTTC. Translating it yields CASSERLAGGSNEQFF.

The J gene is TRBJ2-1, the V gene TRBV25-1, with 7 bases identical to TRBD2. TRBJ2-7 explains the end of the DNA better; the J call may be wrong. There are 14 residues in the CDR3. Per germline, CDR1 MGHDK and CDR2 SYGVNS. DNA for the CDR3: TGTGCCAGCGCTAGCGGTCGGTCCTACAATGAGCAGTACTTC. Translation gives CASASGRSYNEQYF.

The chain carries TRBV30 and TRBJ1-2; 9 positions match TRBD1. Germline CDR1 is GTSNPN and CDR2 is SVGIG (reference sequence). The CDR3 spans 13 residues. Trimming cost V 3 bases and J 2 bases; bases outside gene matches: 1. In DNA, the CDR3 is TGTGCCTGGAGGACAGGGGGGAACTATGGCTACACCTTC. Translated: CAWRTGGNYGYTF.

In its sample, this clonotype was seen a few times. The chain combines TRBV12-3 or TRBV12-4 with TRBJ1-1; no clear D. The CDR3 length is 12 residues. The ends were cut back, 3 bases at V and 5 bases at J, with 7 bases in the middle. The CDR3 DNA is TGTGCCAGCAGTTTCGGTCGAACTGAAGCTTTCTTT. Its translation is CASSFGRTEAFF.

This clonotype was counted a few times. DNA for the CDR3: TGTGCCAGCAGCAACAGGGGGTCTGGGGCCAACGTCCTGACTTTC. Its translation: CASSNRGSGANVLTF. The chain couples TRBV21-1 to TRBJ2-6; no DNA check was done on the table's D call, TRBD1. TRBV21-1 is given as a pseudogene. This CDR3 has 15 residues.

The chain joins TRBV29-1 to TRBJ1-3; no clear D gene. Germline CDR1 SQVTM, CDR2 ANQGSEA. The CDR3 extends over 14 amino acids. Deletions cut 6 bases from V and 0 bases from J, with 12 bases between. The CDR3 is CSVADRSSGNTIYF. Written as DNA, the CDR3 is TGCAGCGTCGCCGACCGCAGCTCTGGAAACACCATATATTTT.

This clonotype was counted only a few times. The chain recombines TRBV29-1 with TRBJ1-1; D is undetermined. The CDR3 runs to 14 residues. Germline CDR1 reads SQVTM; CDR2 reads ANQGSEA. V gave up 5 bases and J gave up 3 bases, with 16 bases separating them. The CDR3 sequence: CSVLSRFVDTEAFF. The CDR3 DNA sequence: TGCAGCGTTCTTTCCCGCTTTGTAGACACTGAAGCTTTCTTT.

The chain joins TRBV6-5 to TRBJ2-1; D remains ambiguous. CDR3 length: 16 residues. V was cut by 2 bases and J by 0 bases, with 11 bases left in between. CDR1 and CDR2 (germline): MNHEY, SVGAGI. CDR3 region: CASSYIRISSYNEQFF. CDR3 nucleotides: TGTGCCAGCAGTTACATCAGAATATCCTCCTACAATGAGCAGTTCTTC.

The table lists this clonotype with a few counts. The chain is built from TRBV3-1 and TRBJ2-4; 10 nucleotides align to TRBD2. Germline V lookup: CDR1 LGHDT, CDR2 YNNKEL (reference sequence). The CDR3 covers 14 residues. V lost 6 bases to trimming and J lost 5 bases; unmatched junction nucleotides: 4. CDR3 protein: CASSSSGSENIQYF. CDR3 bases: TGTGCCAGCAGTTCTAGCGGGAGCGAAAACATTCAGTACTTC.

The chain combines TRBV12-5 with TRBJ2-5; D remains ambiguous. Germline V CDR1 and CDR2: LGHNT, FRNRAP. This CDR3 spans 14 amino acids. V was pared by 2 bases and J by 2 bases, with 9 bases between. The CDR3 DNA reads TGTGCTAGTGGTTTGAGCAGCCAACAAGAGACCCAGTACTTC. This codes for CASGLSSQQETQYF.

This rearrangement joins TRBV2 to TRBJ2-7; 11 bases map to TRBD2. CDR1 and CDR2 from the germline V gene are SNHLY and FYNNEI. The CDR3 length is 15 residues. The V and J ends lost 6 bases and 3 bases, in that order; junction bases with no gene match: 7. In DNA form, the CDR3 reads TGTGCCAGCAGGCAGACTAGCGGGGATTACTACGAGCAGTACTTC. Protein: CASRQTSGDYYEQYF.

The chain uses TRBV27 and TRBJ2-7, with TRBD2 matching over 11 bases. V dropped 5 bases and J dropped 1; count of bases not matched to a gene: 4. The CDR3 spans 15 residues. Germline-derived CDR1 and CDR2 are MNHEY and SMNVEV (reference sequence). The CDR3 region is CASSTLAGESYEQYF. The CDR3 nucleotides read TGTGCCAGCAGTACACTAGCGGGAGAGTCCTACGAGCAGTACTTC.

In its sample, this clonotype was seen a few times. In DNA form, the CDR3 reads TGTGCCAGCAGCGCCCGGACTAGCGGGGGCGACTACAATGAGCAGTTCTTC. Translating gives CASSARTSGGDYNEQFF. The chain has TRBV9 and TRBJ2-1, with TRBD2 matching 13 bases. With 3 bases clipped from V and 3 bases from J, the junction kept 6 bases outside the gene matches. Germline loops: CDR1 SGDLS, CDR2 YYNGEE. The CDR3 extends over 17 amino acids.

The chain recombines TRBV27 with TRBJ2-3, with 9 bases identical to TRBD2. V gave up 2 bases and J gave up 1 base; unmatched junction bases: 4. Germline V CDR1 and CDR2: MNHEY, SMNVEV (reference sequence). This CDR3 has 16 amino acids. The CDR3 sequence: CASSLKRTSGTDTQYF. CDR3 sequence (DNA): TGTGCCAGCAGTTTAAAAAGGACTAGCGGCACAGATACGCAGTATTTT.

This clonotype was observed a handful of times. The rearrangement joins TRBV29-1 to TRBJ2-3; 10 bases are a match to TRBD2. J was trimmed by 8 bases and V by 6 bases; bases with no gene match: 20. CDR1 and CDR2 (germline): SQVTM, ANQGSEA. The CDR3 loop spans 17 amino acids. CDR3 coding DNA: TGCAGCGTCGCGGCTCGGCTAGCGGGGGCCCTGGGGCCTACGCAGTATTTT. It is translated as CSVAARLAGALGPTQYF.

This rearrangement joins TRBV3-1 to TRBJ2-7, with 8 nucleotides matching TRBD1. V lost 6 bases to trimming and J lost 6 bases; unmatched junction nucleotides: 7. This CDR3 region has 13 residues. Germline V CDR1 and CDR2: LGHDT, YNNKEL (reference sequence). The chain's CDR3 is CASSFGQGGEQYF. The CDR3 DNA reads TGTGCCAGCAGTTTCGGACAGGGCGGCGAGCAGTACTTC.

This clonotype has a single count. The CDR3 is CASSAGLVSNNEQFF. For the CDR3, the DNA is TGTGCCAGTAGTGCCGGACTAGTCAGCAACAATGAGCAGTTCTTC. This sequence joins TRBV19 and TRBJ2-1; 7 bases map to TRBD2. This CDR3 comprises 15 residues. With 5 bases clipped from V and 5 bases from J, the junction kept 9 bases outside the gene matches. Germline V gene data show CDR1 as LNHDA and CDR2 as SQIVND (reference sequence). Using reference TRBV19 and TRBJ2-1 for the parts outside the CDR3, the full variable domain is DGGITQSPKYLFRKEGQNVTLSCEQNLNHDAMYWYRQDPGQGLRLIYYSQIVNDFQKGDIAEGYSVSREKKESFPLTVTSAQKNPTAFYLCASSAGLVSNNEQFFGPGTRLTVL.

This clonotype was found a few times. The rearrangement links TRBV30 to TRBJ1-2; tentative D call: TRBD1 (6 bases). The CDR3 consists of 15 residues. Germline loops: CDR1 GTSNPN, CDR2 SVGIG (reference sequence). Between the trimmed V and J ends, which lost 0 bases and 1 base, there was a span of 12 bases. The CDR3: CAWSVRPGDNYGYTF. CDR3 DNA sequence: TGTGCCTGGAGTGTACGGCCAGGGGATAACTATGGCTACACCTTC. The entire variable domain, with the rest obtained from reference TRBV30 and TRBJ1-2, is as follows: SQTIHQWPATLVQPVGSPLSLECTVEGTSNPNLYWYRQAAGRGLQLLFYSVGIGQISSEVPQNLSASRPQDRQFILSSKKLLLSDSGFYLCAWSVRPGDNYGYTFGSGTRLTVV.

This clonotype occurred a few times. The gene calls are TRBV12-3 or TRBV12-4 and TRBJ2-1; D ambiguous. The ends were cut back, 7 bases at V and 6 bases at J, with 10 bases in the middle. CDR3 length: 12 amino acids. Here the CDR3 reads CASKNWRNEQFF. CDR3 DNA: TGTGCCAGCAAGAATTGGCGCAATGAGCAGTTCTTC.

In its sample, this clonotype was seen many times. This chain joins TRBV5-1 and TRBJ2-7; D gene uncertain. The V gene lost 9 bases and the J gene lost 4 bases, with 17 bases spanning the gap. CDR1 is SGHRS, CDR2 YFSETQ, per germline. This CDR3 spans 13 amino acids. The chain's CDR3 is CATVGFTAYEQYF. DNA of the CDR3: TGCGCCACCGTAGGATTCACCGCTTACGAGCAGTACTTC.

The table lists this clonotype with a few counts. The chain carries TRBV28 and TRBJ2-3, with D perhaps TRBD2 (6 bases). Germline V gene lookup returns CDR1 MDHEN and CDR2 SYDVKM. CDR3 length: 15 amino acids. Trimming cost V 5 bases and J 6 bases, with 18 bases left between them. CDR3 bases: TGTGCCAGCAGTCACCGCGGGGACTGGCAGGATACGCAGTATTTT. Its protein product is CASSHRGDWQDTQYF.

This clonotype was counted a few times. The chain combines TRBV20-1 with TRBJ2-5, with 7 bases lining up with TRBD2. The CDR3 sequence is 14 residues long. With V trimmed by 3 bases and J by 2 bases, 6 bases remained unmatched. CDR1 and CDR2 (germline): DFQATT, SNEGSKA (reference sequence). This CDR3 reads CSARFSSGQETQYF. The CDR3 DNA reads as TGCAGTGCTAGGTTTTCTAGCGGTCAAGAGACCCAGTACTTC.

Note on this clonotype: A read error is possible here, since a much larger clone lies one base away. CDR3 protein: CASGQVLPSGSSDTQYF. Here the CDR3 DNA reads TGTGCCAGCGGCCAAGTGCTGCCTAGCGGGAGTTCAGATACGCAGTATTTT. V and J are TRBV4-2 and TRBJ2-3, with 10 bases fitting TRBD2. The CDR3 spans 17 residues. Germline V gene sequence: CDR1 LGHNA, CDR2 YNFKEQ.

This sequence joins TRBV7-8 and TRBJ1-2, with TRBD1 identical over 8 bases. The CDR3 covers 14 residues. CDR1 and CDR2 from the germline V gene are SGHVS and FQNEAQ. Trimming took 6 bases from V and 4 from J; bases not matched to a gene: 7. CDR3 protein: CASSYQGARYGYTF. The CDR3 region has the DNA TGTGCCAGCAGTTATCAGGGGGCCCGCTATGGCTACACCTTC.

This clonotype was seen only a few times. DNA for the CDR3: TGCAGTGCTGCCCTAGGCGGTAACATGAACACTGAAGCTTTCTTT. Its protein is CSAALGGNMNTEAFF. V usage is TRBV20-1 and J usage is TRBJ1-1; no clear D. Per the germline V gene, CDR1 is DFQATT and CDR2 is SNEGSKA (reference sequence). V dropped 5 bases and J dropped 0 bases, with 16 bases sitting between them. CDR3 length equals 15 residues.

This clonotype was picked up a small number of times. This chain connects TRBV5-4 to TRBJ2-4, with D uncertain. The CDR3 runs to 15 residues. V lost 4 bases to trimming and J lost 5 bases, with 16 bases between them. The germline V gene has CDR1 SGHNT and CDR2 YYREEE (reference sequence). The CDR3 bases are TGTGCCAGCAGCGGTGGGATTCCCCGGGAAAACATTCAGTACTTC. It codes for CASSGGIPRENIQYF.

A few counts support this clonotype. The V gene is TRBV2, the J gene TRBJ1-2, with TRBD1 identical over 7 bases. The CDR3 length is 16 residues. Trimming removed 4 bases from V and 2 bases from J; junction bases left unmatched: 10. CDR1 is SNHLY and CDR2 is FYNNEI in the germline V gene. CDR3 DNA: TGTGCCAGCAGTGGGGGGCTAGACAGGGTGAACTATGGCTACACCTTC. Encoded protein: CASSGGLDRVNYGYTF.